This T cell receptor (beta chain) was found in a study of human T cells and chemical hapten exposure. The library attached unique molecular identifiers to individual cDNA molecules. TCRdb re-called the RACE reads through MiXCR, storing one row per CDR3 protein. The repertoire holds roughly 38,000 distinct CDR3 sequences, around 12% seen once, with under 7.5% in the top ten. The CDR3 totals 13 residues. Germline lookup yields CDR1 SGHNT and CDR2 YYREEE (reference sequence). V lost 4 bases and J 5 bases, leaving 12 bases between the germline ends. This clonotype was detected ten times or more. Regarding time point: pre-sensitization, week 0. Treatment of the sample: therapeutic diphenylcyclopropenone sensitization with weekly scalp DPC.

The sample here was whole blood, taken in connection with sensitization to the hapten diphenylcyclopropenone (DPC). The TCR comes from a woman between 25 and 40 years old with alopecia areata. Some clones in this sample may be carry-over from other donors' samples. The chain employs TRBV5-4 and TRBJ2-5; possibly TRBD1 or TRBD2 for D (5 bases each). CDR3 loop: CASSPGPGETQYF. CDR3 coding DNA: TGTGCCAGCAGCCCGGGGCCAGGGGAGACCCAGTACTTC.